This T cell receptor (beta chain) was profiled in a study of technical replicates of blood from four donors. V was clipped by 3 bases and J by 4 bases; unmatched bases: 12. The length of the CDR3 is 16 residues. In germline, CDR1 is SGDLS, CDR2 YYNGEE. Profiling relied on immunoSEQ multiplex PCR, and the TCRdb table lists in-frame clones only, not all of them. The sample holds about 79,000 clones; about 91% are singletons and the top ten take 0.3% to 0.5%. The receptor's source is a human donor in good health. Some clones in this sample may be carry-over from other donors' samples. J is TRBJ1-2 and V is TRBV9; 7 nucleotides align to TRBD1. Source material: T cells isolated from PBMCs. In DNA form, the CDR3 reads TGTGCCAGCAGCGAGCGTCGGACAGGAGGAATCTATGGCTACACCTTC. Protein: CASSERRTGGIYGYTF. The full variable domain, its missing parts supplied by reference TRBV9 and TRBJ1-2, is DSGVTQTPKHLITATGQRVTLRCSPRSGDLSVYWYQQSLDQGLQFLIQYYNGEERAKGNILERFSAQQFPDLHSELNLSSLELGDSALYFCASSERRTGGIYGYTFGSGTRLTVV.